The clone carrying this T cell receptor beta chain was observed a handful of times. Its antigen is not known. Germline CDR1 reads SGHKS; CDR2 reads YYEKEE (reference sequence). V was trimmed by 0 bases and J by 7 bases, leaving 10 bases between them. The CDR3 has 13 amino acids. This entry is derived from a study of tumor-infiltrating lymphocytes in localized non-small cell lung cancer. Assay: immunoSEQ multiplex PCR; the TCRdb copy retains only in-frame clones and omits some. The repertoire includes about 12,000 clones, about four fifths of them detected once, and 6% to 9% sits in the top ten. Study-wide results and limits: TCRbeta sequencing showed higher T cell infiltration in tumors than uninvolved lung. Different pieces of the same tissue were used for each assay. Not all patients were TCR sequenced, owing to tissue quantity. No T-cell fraction difference was seen between IM1 and IM2 tumors.

This sequence originates from a human donor with non-small cell lung cancer. This sequence joins TRBV5-5 and TRBJ1-2, with a possible D match to TRBD1 (5 bases). Sequencing was performed on lung tumor tissue. CDR3 region: CASSLEGTFGYTF. CDR3 bases: TGTGCCAGCAGCTTGGAAGGGACGTTTGGCTACACCTTC.